This T cell receptor (beta chain) derives from a study of control samples from healthy donors and cancer patients. Assay used: immunoSEQ multiplex PCR; TCRdb lists only in-frame clones, some missing. The sample lists 100,000 to 150,000 clones; 88% were seen once. CDR3 length: 13 residues. Germline CDR1 SGHTA, CDR2 FQGTGA. Deletions cut 4 bases from V and 6 bases from J, with 12 bases between. This TCR came from a man aged 50-60 years in good health. The chain couples TRBV7-3 to TRBJ2-5; TRBD1 is a possible D gene (5 bases). Sequenced: blood. CDR3 coding DNA: TGTGCCAGCAGCTCCCCAGGGTCGAAGACCCAGTACTTC. Translating it yields CASSSPGSKTQYF.